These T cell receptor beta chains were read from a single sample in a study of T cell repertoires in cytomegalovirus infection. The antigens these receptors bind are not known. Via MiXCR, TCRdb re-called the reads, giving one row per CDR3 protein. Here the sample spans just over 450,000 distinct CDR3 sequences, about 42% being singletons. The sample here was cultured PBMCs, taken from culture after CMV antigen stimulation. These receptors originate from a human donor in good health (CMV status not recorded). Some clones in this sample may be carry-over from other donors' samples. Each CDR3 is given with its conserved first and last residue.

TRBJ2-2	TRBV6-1	CASSDLAGGTGELFF
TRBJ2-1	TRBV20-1	CSANRYNEQFF
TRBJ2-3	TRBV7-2	CASSLDWESTDTQYF
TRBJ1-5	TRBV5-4	CASSSGSRTSNQPQHF
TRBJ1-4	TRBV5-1	CASSLAPRRTTNEKLFF
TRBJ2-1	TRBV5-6	CASSPRGVNEQFF
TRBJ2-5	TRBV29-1	CSVEDRASGGGETQYF
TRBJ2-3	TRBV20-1	CSARGSGDTQYF
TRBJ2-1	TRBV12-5	CASGEGTSSYNEQFF
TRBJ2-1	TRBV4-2	CASSQEGGLAAGPGEQFF
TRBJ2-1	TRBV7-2	CASSLTSGSSYEQFF
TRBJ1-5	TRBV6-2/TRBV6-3	CASSPGTGVLQPQHF
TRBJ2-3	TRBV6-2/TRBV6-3	CASSYSGGGAYTQYF
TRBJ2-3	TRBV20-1	CSASASGDSDTQYF
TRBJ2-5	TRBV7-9	CASSLAPTWETQYF
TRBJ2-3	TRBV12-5	CASGLVRLAGVPTSRDTQYF
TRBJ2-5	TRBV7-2	CASSLTGGQETQYF
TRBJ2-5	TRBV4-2	CASSQQRGGQKTQYF
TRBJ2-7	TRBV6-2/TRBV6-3	CASSRQFEQYF
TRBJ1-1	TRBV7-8	CASSFGTAIRTEAFF
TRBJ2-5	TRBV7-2	CASSLQGGEETQYF
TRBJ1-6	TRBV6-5	CASSYPQSGISPLHF
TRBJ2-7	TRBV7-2	CASSLAFSTGIYEQYF
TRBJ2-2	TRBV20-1	CSANGLITGELFF
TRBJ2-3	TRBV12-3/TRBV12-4	CASSPIRVVDTQYF
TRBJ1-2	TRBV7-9	CASSPFTGGEIYGYTF
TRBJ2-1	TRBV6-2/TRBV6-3	CASSYSISYNEQFF
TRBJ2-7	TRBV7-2	CASSWGTKGPYEQYF
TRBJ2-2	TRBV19	CASNLDRQTGELFF
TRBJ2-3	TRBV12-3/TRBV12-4	CASSLVGVRADTQYF
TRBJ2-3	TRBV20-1	CSARGVGTDTQYF
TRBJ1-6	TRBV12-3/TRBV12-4	CASSLTGRGHGSPLHF
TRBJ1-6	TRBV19	CASSIPRQANNSPLHF
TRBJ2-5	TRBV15	CATSRVFGQETQYF
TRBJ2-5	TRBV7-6	CASSYRGRETQYF
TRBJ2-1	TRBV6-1	CASSESNEQFF
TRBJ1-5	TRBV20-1	CSAREGTGHQPQHF
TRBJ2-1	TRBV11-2	CASSLARGPLYNEQFF
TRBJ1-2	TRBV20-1	CTPGVLKNYGYTF
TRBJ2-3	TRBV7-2	CASSFNPGDTQYF
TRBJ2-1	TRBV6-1	CASSEAHYLRERQFF
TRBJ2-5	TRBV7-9	CASSFGQAGTQETQYF
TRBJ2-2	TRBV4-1	CASSQAVPGELFF
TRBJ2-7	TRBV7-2	CASSFGAMEYEQYF
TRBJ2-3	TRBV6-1	CASSERLGQTDTQYF
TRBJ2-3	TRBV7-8	CASSSIQGLDADTQYF
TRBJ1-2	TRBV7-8	CASSITRTGYGYTF
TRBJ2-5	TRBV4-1	CASSQDLGQQETQYF
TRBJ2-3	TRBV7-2	CASSLARTRLDTQYF
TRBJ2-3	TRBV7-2	CASSLSLAVADTQYF
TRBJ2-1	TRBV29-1	CSVRGSYNEQFF
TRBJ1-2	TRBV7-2	CASSVGTGGYGYTF
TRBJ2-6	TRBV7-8	CASRKRGLGQGARGANVLTF
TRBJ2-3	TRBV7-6	CASSPSTGSSTDTQYF
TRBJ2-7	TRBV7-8	CASSLPGQGTHEQYF
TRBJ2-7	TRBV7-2	CASSTRTGLDYEQYF
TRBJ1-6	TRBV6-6	CASSYSPGSILHF
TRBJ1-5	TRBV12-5	CASGLVRPPHSNQPQHF
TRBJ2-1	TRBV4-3	CASSQDIGGRQNEQFF